Listed below are T cell receptor beta chains from one sample, sequenced in a study of response to subunit inactivated influenza vaccine. TCRdb independently ran MiXCR on the RT-PCR reads; one entry per CDR3 protein. In the table there are fewer than 550,000 distinct CDR3 sequences, around 25% of which are singletons. Material: CD4+ T cells sorted from PBMCs, obtained roughly 5 days after vaccination. The receptor set was obtained from a man aged 45-65 years who received an inactivated influenza vaccine. The CDR3 runs from the conserved cysteine through the conserved F or W. The D gene is left open where the match is weak. Rows give clone size only sometimes, using once, few, many, or a class for an expanded clone.

j_call,d_call,v_call,clone_size,cdr3_nt,cdr3_aa
TRBJ1-1,NA,TRBV27,few,TGTGCCAGCAGTCTCCGGGTCTTAAACACTGAAGCTTTCTTT,CASSLRVLNTEAFF
TRBJ1-3,NA,TRBV6-6,many,TGTGCCAGCAGCCGGGGTGGTGGAAACACCATATATTTT,CASSRGGGNTIYF
TRBJ2-1,TRBD2,TRBV25-1,few,TGTGCCAGCAGTGATTCAGTACTAGCGGGAAAGAATGAGCAGTTCTTC,CASSDSVLAGKNEQFF
TRBJ2-2,NA,TRBV2,NA,TGTGCCAGCAGTCTGAGGGAGCTGTTTTTT,CASSLRELFF
TRBJ2-5,NA,TRBV20-1,many,TGCAGTGCCGAGGGCGCGGGACTGTTTGACCAAGAGACCCAGTACTTC,CSAEGAGLFDQETQYF
TRBJ2-3,NA,TRBV18,NA,TGTGCCTTAAAATACGGCGGGCACACAGATACGCAGTATTTT,CALKYGGHTDTQYF
TRBJ1-1,NA,TRBV12-3/TRBV12-4,few,TGTGCCAGCAGTTTTCGGGGGCTTTTGGCTGAAGCTTTCTTT,CASSFRGLLAEAFF
TRBJ1-1,NA,TRBV7-9,NA,TGTGCCAGCAGCTTATCAGACTACACTGAAGCTTTCTTT,CASSLSDYTEAFF
TRBJ2-7,TRBD1,TRBV24-1,few,TGTGCCACCAGTCCGGGACAGGCCTACGAGCAGTACTTC,CATSPGQAYEQYF
TRBJ2-1,TRBD2,TRBV4-2,NA,TGTGCCAGCAGCCAAGAGAGTCTAGCGGGAGCCCATTTCTTC,CASSQESLAGAHFF
TRBJ1-1,NA,TRBV29-1,NA,TGCAGCGTGGACAGAATTCTGAACACTGAAGCTTTCTTT,CSVDRILNTEAFF
TRBJ2-5,NA,TRBV18,few,TGTGCCAGCTCACCACCGGGTCGTGAGACCCAGTACTTC,CASSPPGRETQYF
TRBJ2-7,NA,TRBV28,NA,TGTGCCAGCAGACTCGACACGGGCATTGGCGAGCAGTACTTC,CASRLDTGIGEQYF
TRBJ2-7,NA,TRBV29-1,few,TGCAGCGTTGACTCGCAGGGGAGCTCCTACGAGCAGTACTTC,CSVDSQGSSYEQYF
TRBJ2-7,NA,TRBV5-1,many,TGCGCCAGCAGCTTTCGTACAAATGACGACGAGCAGTACTTC,CASSFRTNDDEQYF
TRBJ2-1,NA,TRBV5-1,NA,TGCGCCAGCAGCTTGGGCTTCGGGGGTGCTTACAATGAGCAGTTCTTC,CASSLGFGGAYNEQFF
TRBJ2-7,TRBD2,TRBV11-2,NA,TGTGCCAGCAGCTCCCGGGGGGGACTAGCGGGAGGTAACCCCTACGAGCAGTACTTC,CASSSRGGLAGGNPYEQYF